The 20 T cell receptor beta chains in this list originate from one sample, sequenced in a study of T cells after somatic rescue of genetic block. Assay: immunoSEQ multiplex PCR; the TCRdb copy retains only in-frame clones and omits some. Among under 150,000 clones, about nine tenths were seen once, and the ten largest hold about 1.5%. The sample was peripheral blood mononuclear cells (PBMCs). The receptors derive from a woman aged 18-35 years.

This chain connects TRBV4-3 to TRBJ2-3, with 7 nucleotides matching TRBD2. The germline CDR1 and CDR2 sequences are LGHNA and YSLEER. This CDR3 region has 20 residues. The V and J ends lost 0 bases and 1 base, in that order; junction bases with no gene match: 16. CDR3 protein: CASSQDYWSGDLRGTDTQYF. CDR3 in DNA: TGCGCCAGCAGCCAAGATTATTGGAGCGGGGACTTACGGGGCACAGATACGCAGTATTTT.

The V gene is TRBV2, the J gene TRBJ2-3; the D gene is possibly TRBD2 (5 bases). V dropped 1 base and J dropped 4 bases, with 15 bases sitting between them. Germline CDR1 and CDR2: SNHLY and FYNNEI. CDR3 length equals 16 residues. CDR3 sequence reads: CASSEEFSDGADTQYF. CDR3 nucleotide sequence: TGTGCCAGCAGTGAAGAATTTAGCGATGGTGCAGATACGCAGTATTTT.

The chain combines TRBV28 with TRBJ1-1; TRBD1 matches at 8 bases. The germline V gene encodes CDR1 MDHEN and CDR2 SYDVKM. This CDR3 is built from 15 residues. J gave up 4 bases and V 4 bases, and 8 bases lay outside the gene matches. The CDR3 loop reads CASSSPGGGGTEAFF. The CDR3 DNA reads TGTGCCAGCAGTTCCCCAGGGGGCGGGGGCACTGAAGCTTTCTTT.

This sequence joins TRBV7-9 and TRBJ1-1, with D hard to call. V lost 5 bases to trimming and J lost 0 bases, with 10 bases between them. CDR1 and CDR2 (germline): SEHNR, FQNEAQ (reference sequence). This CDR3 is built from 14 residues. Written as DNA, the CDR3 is TGTGCCAGCAGCAGGGAAGGCATGAACACTGAAGCTTTCTTT. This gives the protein CASSREGMNTEAFF.

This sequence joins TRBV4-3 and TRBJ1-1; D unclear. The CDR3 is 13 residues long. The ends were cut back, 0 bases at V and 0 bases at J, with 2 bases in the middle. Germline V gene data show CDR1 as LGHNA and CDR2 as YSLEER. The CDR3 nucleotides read TGCGCCAGCAGCCAAGACTTGAACACTGAAGCTTTCTTT. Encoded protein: CASSQDLNTEAFF.

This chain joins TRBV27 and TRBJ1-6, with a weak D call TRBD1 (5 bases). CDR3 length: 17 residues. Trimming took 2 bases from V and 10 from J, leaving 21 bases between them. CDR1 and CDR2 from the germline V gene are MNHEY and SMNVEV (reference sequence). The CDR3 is CASSLSRDPRRRSPLHF. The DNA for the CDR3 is TGTGCCAGCAGTTTAAGTCGGGACCCGCGGAGGAGGTCACCCCTCCACTTT.

As DNA, the CDR3 is TGTGCCAGCAGCCCCGGGACAGGCAAAGATACGCAGTATTTT. This gives the protein CASSPGTGKDTQYF. The rearrangement uses TRBV6-6 and TRBJ2-3; 8 bases match TRBD1. The CDR3 sequence is 14 residues long. From germline, CDR1 is MNHNY and CDR2 SVGAGI (reference sequence). V was pared by 6 bases and J by 5 bases, with 7 bases of the junction left unmatched.

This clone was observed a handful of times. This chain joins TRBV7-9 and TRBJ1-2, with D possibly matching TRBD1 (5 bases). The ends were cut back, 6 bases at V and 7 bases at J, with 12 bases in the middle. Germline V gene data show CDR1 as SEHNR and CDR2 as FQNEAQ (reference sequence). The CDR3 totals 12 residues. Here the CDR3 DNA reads TGTGCCAGCAGATCGAGGGGATCTGGCTACACCTTC. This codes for CASRSRGSGYTF. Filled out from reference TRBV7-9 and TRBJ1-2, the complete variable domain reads DTGVSQNPRHKITKRGQNVTFRCDPISEHNRLYWYRQTLGQGPEFLTYFQNEAQLEKSRLLSDRFSAERPKGSFSTLEIQRTEQGDSAMYLCASRSRGSGYTFGSGTRLTVV.

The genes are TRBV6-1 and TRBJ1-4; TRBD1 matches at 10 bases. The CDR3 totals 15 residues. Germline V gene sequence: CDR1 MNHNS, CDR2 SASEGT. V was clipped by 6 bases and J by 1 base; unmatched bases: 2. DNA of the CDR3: TGTGCCAGCAGGGACAGGGGGGGAACTAATGAAAAACTGTTTTTT. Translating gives CASRDRGGTNEKLFF.

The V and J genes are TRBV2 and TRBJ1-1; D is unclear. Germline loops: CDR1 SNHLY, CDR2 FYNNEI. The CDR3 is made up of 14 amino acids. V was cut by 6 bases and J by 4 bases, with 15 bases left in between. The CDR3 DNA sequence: TGTGCCAGCAGGAATAACCTCGACACCACTGAAGCTTTCTTT. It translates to CASRNNLDTTEAFF.

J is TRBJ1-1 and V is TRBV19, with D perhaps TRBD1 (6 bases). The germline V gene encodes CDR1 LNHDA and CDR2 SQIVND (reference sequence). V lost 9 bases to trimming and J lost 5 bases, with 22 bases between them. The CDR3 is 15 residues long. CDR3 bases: TGTGCCAGCAAAGAGTTGGTTCAGGGGCGGACTGAAGCTTTCTTT. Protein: CASKELVQGRTEAFF.

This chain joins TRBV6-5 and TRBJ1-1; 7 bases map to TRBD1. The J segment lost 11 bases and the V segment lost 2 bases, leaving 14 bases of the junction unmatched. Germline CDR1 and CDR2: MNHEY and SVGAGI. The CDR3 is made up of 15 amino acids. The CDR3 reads CASSYTGTAYFEAFF. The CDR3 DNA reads TGTGCCAGCAGTTACACCGGGACAGCATACTTTGAGGCTTTCTTT.

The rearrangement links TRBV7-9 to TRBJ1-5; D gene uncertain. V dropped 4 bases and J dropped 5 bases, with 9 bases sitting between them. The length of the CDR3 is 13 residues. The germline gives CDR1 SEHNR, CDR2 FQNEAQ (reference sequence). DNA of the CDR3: TGTGCCAGCAGCTCGGGCCCGTATCAGCCCCAGCATTTT. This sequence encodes CASSSGPYQPQHF.

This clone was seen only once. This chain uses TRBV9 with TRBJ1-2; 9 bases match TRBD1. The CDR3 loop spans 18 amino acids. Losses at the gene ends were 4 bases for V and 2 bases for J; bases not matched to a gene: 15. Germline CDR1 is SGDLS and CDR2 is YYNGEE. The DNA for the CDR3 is TGTGCCAGCAGCCACAAACCCACTTCGACAGGGGGAAACTATGGCTACACCTTC. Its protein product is CASSHKPTSTGGNYGYTF.

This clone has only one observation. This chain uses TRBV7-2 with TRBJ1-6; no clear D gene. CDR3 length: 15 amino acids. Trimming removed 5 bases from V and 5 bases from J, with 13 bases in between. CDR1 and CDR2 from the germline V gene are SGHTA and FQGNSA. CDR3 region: CASSQRSPNNSPLHF. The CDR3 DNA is TGTGCCAGCAGCCAGCGCAGCCCAAATAATTCACCCCTCCACTTT.

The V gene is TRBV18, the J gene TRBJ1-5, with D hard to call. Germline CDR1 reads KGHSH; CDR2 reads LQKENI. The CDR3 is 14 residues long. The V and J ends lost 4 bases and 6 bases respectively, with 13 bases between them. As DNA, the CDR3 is TGTGCCAGCTCACTCGTTGAGACGAGTCAGCCCCAGCATTTT. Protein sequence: CASSLVETSQPQHF.

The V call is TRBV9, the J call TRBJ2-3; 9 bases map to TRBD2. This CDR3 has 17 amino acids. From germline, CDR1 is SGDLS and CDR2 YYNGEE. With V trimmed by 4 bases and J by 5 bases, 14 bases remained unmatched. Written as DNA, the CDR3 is TGTGCCAGCAGCAGTTCGGCGGCGGGGGGGCCGGTAGATACGCAGTATTTT. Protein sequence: CASSSSAAGGPVDTQYF.

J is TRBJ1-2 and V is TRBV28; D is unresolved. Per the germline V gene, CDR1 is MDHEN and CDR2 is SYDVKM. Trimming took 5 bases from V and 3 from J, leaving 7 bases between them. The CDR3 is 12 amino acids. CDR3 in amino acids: CASSSRHYGYTF. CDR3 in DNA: TGTGCCAGCAGTAGTAGGCACTATGGCTACACCTTC.

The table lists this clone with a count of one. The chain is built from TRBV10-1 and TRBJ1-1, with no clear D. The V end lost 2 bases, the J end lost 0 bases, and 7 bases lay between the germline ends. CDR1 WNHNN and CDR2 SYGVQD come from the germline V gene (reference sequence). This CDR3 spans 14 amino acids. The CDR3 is CASSERHLNTEAFF. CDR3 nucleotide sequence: TGCGCCAGCAGTGAGAGACACCTGAACACTGAAGCTTTCTTT.

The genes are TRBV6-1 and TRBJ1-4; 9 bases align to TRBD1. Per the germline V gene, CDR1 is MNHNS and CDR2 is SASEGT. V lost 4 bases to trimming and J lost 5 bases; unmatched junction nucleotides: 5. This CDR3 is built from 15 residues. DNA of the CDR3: TGTGCCAGCAGTGGCCGGGACAGGGCGAATGAAAAACTGTTTTTT. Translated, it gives CASSGRDRANEKLFF.